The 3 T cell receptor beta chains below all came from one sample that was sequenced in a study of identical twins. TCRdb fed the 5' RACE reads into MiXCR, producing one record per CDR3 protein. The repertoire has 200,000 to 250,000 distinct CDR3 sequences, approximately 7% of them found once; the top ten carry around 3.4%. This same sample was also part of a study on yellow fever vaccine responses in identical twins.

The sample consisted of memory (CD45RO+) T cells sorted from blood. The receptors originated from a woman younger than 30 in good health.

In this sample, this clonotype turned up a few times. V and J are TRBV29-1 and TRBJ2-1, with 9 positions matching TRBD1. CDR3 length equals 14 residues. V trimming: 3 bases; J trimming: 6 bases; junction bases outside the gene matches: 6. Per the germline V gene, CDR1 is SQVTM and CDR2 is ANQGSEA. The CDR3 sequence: CSVESDRGGNEQFF. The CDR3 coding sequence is TGCAGCGTTGAGTCGGACAGGGGCGGCAATGAGCAGTTCTTC.

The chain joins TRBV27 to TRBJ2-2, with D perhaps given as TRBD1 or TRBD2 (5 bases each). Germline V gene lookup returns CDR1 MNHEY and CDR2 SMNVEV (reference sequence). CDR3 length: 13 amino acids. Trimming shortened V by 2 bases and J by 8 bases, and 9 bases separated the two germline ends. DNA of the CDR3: TGTGCCAGCAGTTTAATCGAGGGGGGGGAGCTGTTTTTT. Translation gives CASSLIEGGELFF.

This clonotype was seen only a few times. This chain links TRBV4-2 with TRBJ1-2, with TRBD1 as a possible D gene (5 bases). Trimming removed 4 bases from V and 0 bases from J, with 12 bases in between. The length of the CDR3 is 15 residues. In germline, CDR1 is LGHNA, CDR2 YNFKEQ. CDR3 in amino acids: CASSPDSIANYGYTF. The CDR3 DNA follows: TGTGCCAGCAGCCCCGACAGCATAGCTAACTATGGCTACACCTTC.